The next 15 T cell receptor beta chains were all read from a single sample in a study of CD8 T cells in Susac syndrome. Random hexamers were used to reverse transcribe the RNA input (roughly 0.5 to 1 ug). TCRdb recomputed calls from the immunoSEQ multiplex PCR reads with MiXCR, one row per CDR3 protein. In the table there are under 550,000 distinct CDR3 sequences, around 85% of which are singletons. Material for sequencing was CD8+ T cells from PBMCs. These receptors originate from a human donor with multiple sclerosis.

The genes are TRBV4-1 and TRBJ1-1; D gene ambiguous. Germline loops: CDR1 MGHRA, CDR2 YSYEKL. The CDR3 spans 14 residues. Trimming took off 4 bases at V and 0 bases at J, with 9 bases between the two ends. CDR3 region: CASSPNLVNTEAFF. The CDR3 nucleotides read TGCGCCAGCAGCCCGAATTTGGTGAACACTGAAGCTTTCTTT.

This chain connects TRBV29-1 to TRBJ2-7; TRBD1 agrees at 7 bases. The CDR3 consists of 13 residues. Germline loops: CDR1 SQVTM, CDR2 ANQGSEA. V lost 6 bases, J lost 3 bases, and 8 bases stayed unmatched. Here the CDR3 reads CSVATGVGYEQYF. For the CDR3, the DNA is TGCAGCGTCGCAACAGGGGTAGGCTACGAGCAGTACTTC.

The chain recombines TRBV27 with TRBJ1-5; the D gene is possibly TRBD1 (5 bases). The CDR3 loop spans 14 amino acids. Trimming took 6 bases from V and 4 from J, leaving 13 bases between them. CDR1 and CDR2 (germline): MNHEY, SMNVEV (reference sequence). The CDR3 is CASRLGGDNQPQHF. CDR3 coding DNA: TGTGCCAGCAGGCTTGGGGGGGATAATCAGCCCCAGCATTTT.

This clonotype was seen a handful of times. Its ends do not fully match the called genes, so a read error is possible. V and J are TRBV5-6 and TRBJ2-1; D may be TRBD1 (6 bases). Germline V CDR1 and CDR2: SGHDT, YYEEEE. This CDR3 has 15 residues. The CDR3 DNA reads TGTGCCAGCAGTTTGGGGCAGGGGAGCTACAATGAGCAGTTCTTC. This encodes CASSLGQGSYNEQFF.

V and J are TRBV10-3 and TRBJ2-5; the D gene is possibly TRBD2 (5 bases). Between the trimmed V and J ends, which lost 0 bases and 3 bases, there was a span of 8 bases. The CDR3 has 14 amino acids. Germline V gene sequence: CDR1 ENHRY, CDR2 SYGVKD. CDR3 sequence: CAISESTGEETQYF. The CDR3 DNA sequence: TGTGCCATCAGTGAGTCGACCGGGGAAGAGACCCAGTACTTC.

This chain uses TRBV28 with TRBJ2-7; D gene unclear. The germline V and J ends were trimmed by 3 bases and 6 bases, with 15 bases remaining between them. CDR1 is MDHEN and CDR2 is SYDVKM in the germline V gene. The CDR3 sequence is 14 residues long. This chain's CDR3 is CASSLFQVASEQYF. The CDR3 nucleotides read TGTGCCAGCAGTTTGTTCCAGGTAGCCTCCGAGCAGTACTTC.

This clonotype has only a few counts. V usage is TRBV7-9 and J usage is TRBJ2-7; 7 positions match TRBD1. V gave up 4 bases and J gave up 5 bases; unmatched junction bases: 8. The CDR3 is 14 amino acids. Germline assignment: CDR1 SEHNR and CDR2 FQNEAQ (reference sequence). This CDR3 is CASSSYRGFNEQYF. Written as DNA, the CDR3 is TGTGCCAGCAGCTCCTACAGGGGATTTAACGAGCAGTACTTC.

The chain uses TRBV4-1 and TRBJ1-1, with D tentatively TRBD1 (5 bases). The CDR3 has 12 amino acids. The germline V gene encodes CDR1 MGHRA and CDR2 YSYEKL. Trimming cost V 5 bases and J 10 bases, with 14 bases left between them. The CDR3 is CASSAPGTPAFF. CDR3 DNA sequence: TGCGCCAGCAGCGCCCCGGGGACTCCAGCTTTCTTT.

The rearrangement uses TRBV4-1 and TRBJ1-6, with D hard to call. Germline V gene sequence: CDR1 MGHRA, CDR2 YSYEKL. Trimming cost V 0 bases and J 10 bases, with 13 bases left between them. The CDR3 is made up of 15 amino acids. This chain's CDR3 is CASSQESQLGSPLHF. Here the CDR3 DNA reads TGCGCCAGCAGCCAAGAGTCGCAGTTAGGGTCACCCCTCCACTTT.

The chain employs TRBV29-1 and TRBJ2-1; 12 bases match TRBD2. After removal of 0 bases from V and 8 bases from J, the junction contained 5 bases not matched to a gene. The CDR3 length is 15 residues. Per germline, CDR1 SQVTM and CDR2 ANQGSEA. DNA of the CDR3: TGCAGCGTTGAAGATCTAACTAGCGGGGGGCATGAGCAGTTCTTC. Translation gives CSVEDLTSGGHEQFF.

The chain couples TRBV20-1 to TRBJ2-1; D is unresolved. This CDR3 has 13 amino acids. Germline V gene lookup returns CDR1 DFQATT and CDR2 SNEGSKA (reference sequence). V was pared by 6 bases and J by 0 bases, with 9 bases between. The CDR3 loop is CSATRSSYNEQFF. The CDR3 DNA reads TGCAGTGCAACCAGAAGCTCCTACAATGAGCAGTTCTTC.

V usage is TRBV10-3 and J usage is TRBJ2-1; TRBD2 aligns across 8 bases. Germline V gene data show CDR1 as ENHRY and CDR2 as SYGVKD. The CDR3 length is 16 residues. V shed 3 bases and J 1 base; nucleotides not matched to a gene: 5. The CDR3: CAISDSIAGSYNEQFF. The CDR3 DNA follows: TGTGCCATCAGTGATAGCATAGCGGGGTCCTACAATGAGCAGTTCTTC.

The chain is built from TRBV27 and TRBJ2-7, with D possibly TRBD2 on 5 matching bases. V was clipped by 0 bases and J by 4 bases, with 10 bases between them. There are 14 residues in the CDR3. The germline V gene has CDR1 MNHEY and CDR2 SMNVEV (reference sequence). The CDR3 loop reads CASSLSTNGYEQYF. For the CDR3, the DNA is TGTGCCAGCAGTTTATCGACTAATGGTTACGAGCAGTACTTC.

This chain uses TRBV24-1 with TRBJ1-2; TRBD1 is a possible D gene (5 bases). This CDR3 contains 14 residues. The ends were cut back, 4 bases at V and 6 bases at J, with 14 bases in the middle. CDR1 and CDR2 from the germline V gene are KGHDR and SFDVKD. DNA of the CDR3: TGTGCCACCAGTGAGGGGGGGTCTAAGAATGGCTACACCTTC. It codes for CATSEGGSKNGYTF.

The chain combines TRBV29-1 with TRBJ2-3; D perhaps matches TRBD1 (5 bases). The CDR3 runs 17 residues. Germline V gives CDR1 SQVTM, CDR2 ANQGSEA. V gave up 7 bases and J gave up 2 bases, with 25 bases separating them. CDR3 amino acids: CSARHFTAGRDTDTQYF. The CDR3 DNA follows: TGCAGCGCAAGACATTTCACGGCAGGGCGAGACACAGATACGCAGTATTTT.